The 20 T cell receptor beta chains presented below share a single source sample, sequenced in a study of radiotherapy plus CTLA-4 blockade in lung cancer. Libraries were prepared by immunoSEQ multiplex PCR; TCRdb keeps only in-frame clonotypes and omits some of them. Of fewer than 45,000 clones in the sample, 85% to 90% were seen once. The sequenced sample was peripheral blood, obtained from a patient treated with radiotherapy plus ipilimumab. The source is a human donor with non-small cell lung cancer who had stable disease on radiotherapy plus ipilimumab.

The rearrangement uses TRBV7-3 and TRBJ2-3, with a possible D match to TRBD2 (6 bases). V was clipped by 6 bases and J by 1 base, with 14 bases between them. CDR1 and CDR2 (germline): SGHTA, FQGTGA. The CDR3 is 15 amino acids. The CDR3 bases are TGTGCCAGCAGTACACTGGGGGGTGGCACAGATACGCAGTATTTT. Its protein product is CASSTLGGGTDTQYF. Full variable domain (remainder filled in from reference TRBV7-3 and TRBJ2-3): GAGVSQTPSNKVTEKGKYVELRCDPISGHTALYWYRQSLGQGPEFLIYFQGTGAADDSGLPNDRFFAVRPEGSVSTLKIQRTERGDSAVYLCASSTLGGGTDTQYFGPGTRLTVL.

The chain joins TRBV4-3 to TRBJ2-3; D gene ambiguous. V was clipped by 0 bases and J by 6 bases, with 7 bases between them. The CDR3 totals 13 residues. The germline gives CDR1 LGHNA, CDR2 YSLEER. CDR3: CASSQDRRDTQYF. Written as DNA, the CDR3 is TGCGCCAGCAGCCAAGATAGGCGGGATACGCAGTATTTT.

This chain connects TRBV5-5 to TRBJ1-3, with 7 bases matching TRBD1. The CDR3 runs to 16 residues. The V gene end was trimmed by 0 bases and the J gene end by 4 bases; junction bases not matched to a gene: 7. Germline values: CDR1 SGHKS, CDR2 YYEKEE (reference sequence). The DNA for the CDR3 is TGTGCCAGCAGCTTGGCACCCAGGGGGTCCGGAAACACCATATATTTT. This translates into CASSLAPRGSGNTIYF. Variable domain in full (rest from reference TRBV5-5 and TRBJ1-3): DAGVTQSPTHLIKTRGQQVTLRCSPISGHKSVSWYQQVLGQGPQFIFQYYEKEERGRGNFPDRFSARQFPNYSSELNVNALLLGDSALYLCASSLAPRGSGNTIYFGEGSWLTVV.

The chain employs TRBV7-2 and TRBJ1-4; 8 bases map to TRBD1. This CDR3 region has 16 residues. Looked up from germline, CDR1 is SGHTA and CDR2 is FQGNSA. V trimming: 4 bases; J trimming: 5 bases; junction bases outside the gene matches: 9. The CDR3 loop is CASSSTGVVLNEKLFF. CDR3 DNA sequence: TGTGCCAGCAGCTCGACAGGGGTGGTCCTCAATGAAAAACTGTTTTTT.

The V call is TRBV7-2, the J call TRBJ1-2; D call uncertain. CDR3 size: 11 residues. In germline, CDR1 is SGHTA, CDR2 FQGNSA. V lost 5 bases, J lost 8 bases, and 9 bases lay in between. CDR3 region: CASSRTGGYTF. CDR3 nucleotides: TGTGCCAGCAGCCGGACGGGGGGCTACACCTTC.

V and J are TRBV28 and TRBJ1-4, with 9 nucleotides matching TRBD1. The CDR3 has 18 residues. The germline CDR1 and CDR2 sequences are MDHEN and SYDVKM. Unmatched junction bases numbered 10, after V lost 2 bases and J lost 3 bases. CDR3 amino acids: CASSLGPPTGGANEKLFF. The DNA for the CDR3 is TGTGCCAGCAGTTTAGGCCCCCCGACAGGGGGAGCTAATGAAAAACTGTTTTTT.

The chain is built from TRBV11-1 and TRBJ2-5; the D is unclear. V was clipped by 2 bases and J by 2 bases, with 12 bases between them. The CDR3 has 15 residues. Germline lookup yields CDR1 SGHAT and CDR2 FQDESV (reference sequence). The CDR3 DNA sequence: TGTGCCAGCAGCTTATACCAGGAAACTCAAGAGACCCAGTACTTC. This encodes CASSLYQETQETQYF.

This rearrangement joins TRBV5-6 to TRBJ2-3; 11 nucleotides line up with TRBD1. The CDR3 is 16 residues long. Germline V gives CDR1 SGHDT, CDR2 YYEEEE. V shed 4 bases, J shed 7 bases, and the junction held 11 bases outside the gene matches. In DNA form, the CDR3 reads TGTGCCAGCAGCCCGCTCGGACAGGGGGCTTCTTATACGCAGTATTTT. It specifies CASSPLGQGASYTQYF.

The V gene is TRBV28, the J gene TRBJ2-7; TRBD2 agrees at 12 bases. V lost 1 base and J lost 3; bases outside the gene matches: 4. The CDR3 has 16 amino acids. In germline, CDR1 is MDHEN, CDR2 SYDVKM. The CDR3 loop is CASSLFAGLAGYEQYF. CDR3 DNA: TGTGCCAGCAGTTTATTTGCGGGACTAGCGGGCTACGAGCAGTACTTC.

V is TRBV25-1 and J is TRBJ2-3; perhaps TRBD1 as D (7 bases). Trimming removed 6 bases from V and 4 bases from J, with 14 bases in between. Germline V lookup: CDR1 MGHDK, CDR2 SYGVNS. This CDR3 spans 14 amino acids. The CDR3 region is CASRLQGGPDTQYF. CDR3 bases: TGTGCCAGCAGACTTCAGGGGGGCCCAGATACGCAGTATTTT.

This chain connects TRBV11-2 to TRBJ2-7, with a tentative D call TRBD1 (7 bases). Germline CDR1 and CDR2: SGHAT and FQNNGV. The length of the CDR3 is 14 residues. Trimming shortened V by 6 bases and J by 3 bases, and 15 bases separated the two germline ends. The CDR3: CASRRGAGGYEQYF. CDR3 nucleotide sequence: TGTGCCAGCAGGAGGGGGGCAGGGGGCTACGAGCAGTACTTC.

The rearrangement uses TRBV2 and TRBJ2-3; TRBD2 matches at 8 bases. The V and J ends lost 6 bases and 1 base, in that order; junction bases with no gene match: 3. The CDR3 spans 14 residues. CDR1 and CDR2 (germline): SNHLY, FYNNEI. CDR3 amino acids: CASSRSGGTDTQYF. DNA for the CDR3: TGTGCCAGCAGCCGTAGCGGGGGCACAGATACGCAGTATTTT.

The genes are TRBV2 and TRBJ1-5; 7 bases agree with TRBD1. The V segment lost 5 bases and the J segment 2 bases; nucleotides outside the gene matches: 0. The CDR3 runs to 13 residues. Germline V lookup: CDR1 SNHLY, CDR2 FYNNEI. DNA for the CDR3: TGTGCCAGCAGTACAGGGGGCAATCAGCCCCAGCATTTT. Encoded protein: CASSTGGNQPQHF.

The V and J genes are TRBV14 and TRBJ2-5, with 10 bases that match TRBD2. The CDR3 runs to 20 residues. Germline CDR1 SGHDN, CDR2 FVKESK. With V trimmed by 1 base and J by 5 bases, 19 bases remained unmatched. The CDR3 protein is CASSQARGTSAVGGGETQYF. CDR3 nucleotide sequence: TGTGCCAGCAGCCAAGCCAGAGGGACTAGCGCTGTTGGAGGAGGGGAGACCCAGTACTTC.

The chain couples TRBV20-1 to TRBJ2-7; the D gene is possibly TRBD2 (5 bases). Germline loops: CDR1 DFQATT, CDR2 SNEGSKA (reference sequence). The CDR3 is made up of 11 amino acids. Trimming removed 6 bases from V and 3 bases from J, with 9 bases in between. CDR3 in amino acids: CSATGDYEQYF. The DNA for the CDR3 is TGCAGTGCCACCGGGGACTACGAGCAGTACTTC.

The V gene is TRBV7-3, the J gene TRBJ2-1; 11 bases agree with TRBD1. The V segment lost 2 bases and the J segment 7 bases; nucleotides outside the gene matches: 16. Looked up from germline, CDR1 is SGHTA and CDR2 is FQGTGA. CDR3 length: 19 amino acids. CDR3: CASSLWGPTLGTGGNEQFF. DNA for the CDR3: TGTGCCAGCAGCTTATGGGGTCCGACCCTCGGGACAGGGGGTAATGAGCAGTTCTTC.

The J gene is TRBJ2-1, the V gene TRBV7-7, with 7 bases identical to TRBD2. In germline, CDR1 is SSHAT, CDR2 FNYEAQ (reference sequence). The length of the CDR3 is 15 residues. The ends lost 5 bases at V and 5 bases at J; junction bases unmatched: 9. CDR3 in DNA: TGTGCCAGCAGCGTGGCCCCCGGGAGGCACAATGAGCAGTTCTTC. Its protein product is CASSVAPGRHNEQFF.

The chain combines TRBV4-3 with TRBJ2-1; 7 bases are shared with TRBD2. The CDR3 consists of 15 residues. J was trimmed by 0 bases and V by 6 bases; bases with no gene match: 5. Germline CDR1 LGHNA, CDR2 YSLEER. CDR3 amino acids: CASRPGGNSYNEQFF. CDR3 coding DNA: TGCGCCAGCAGGCCCGGGGGGAACTCCTACAATGAGCAGTTCTTC.

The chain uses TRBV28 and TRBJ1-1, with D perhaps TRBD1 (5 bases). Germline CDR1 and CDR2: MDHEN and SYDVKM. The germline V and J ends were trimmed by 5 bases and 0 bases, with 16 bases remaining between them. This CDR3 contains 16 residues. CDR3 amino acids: CASSGDGSGLNTEAFF. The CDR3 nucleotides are TGTGCCAGCAGTGGTGATGGGTCAGGGTTGAACACTGAAGCTTTCTTT.

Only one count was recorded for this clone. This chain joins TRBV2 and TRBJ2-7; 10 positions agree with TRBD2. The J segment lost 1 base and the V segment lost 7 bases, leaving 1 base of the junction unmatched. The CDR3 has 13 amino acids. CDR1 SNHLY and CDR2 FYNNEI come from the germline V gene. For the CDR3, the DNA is TGTGCCAGCAAGCGGGAGGGTTCCTACGAGCAGTACTTC. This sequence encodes CASKREGSYEQYF.